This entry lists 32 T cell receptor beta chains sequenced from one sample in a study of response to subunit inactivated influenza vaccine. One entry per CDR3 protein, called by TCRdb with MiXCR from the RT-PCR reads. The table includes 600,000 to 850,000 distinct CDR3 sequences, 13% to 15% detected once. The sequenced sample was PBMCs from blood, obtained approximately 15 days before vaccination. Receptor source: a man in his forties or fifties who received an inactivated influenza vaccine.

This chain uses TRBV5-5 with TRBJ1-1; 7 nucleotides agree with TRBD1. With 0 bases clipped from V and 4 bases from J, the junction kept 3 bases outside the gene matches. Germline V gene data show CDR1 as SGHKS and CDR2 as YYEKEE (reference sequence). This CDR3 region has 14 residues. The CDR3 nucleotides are TGTGCCAGCAGCTTGGTTCAGGGGGGCACTGAAGCTTTCTTT. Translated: CASSLVQGGTEAFF.

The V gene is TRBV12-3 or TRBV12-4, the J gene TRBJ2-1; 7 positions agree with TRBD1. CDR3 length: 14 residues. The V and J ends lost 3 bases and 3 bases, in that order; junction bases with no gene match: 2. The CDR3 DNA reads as TGTGCCAGCAGTTTGACAGGGATCTACAATGAGCAGTTCTTC. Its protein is CASSLTGIYNEQFF.

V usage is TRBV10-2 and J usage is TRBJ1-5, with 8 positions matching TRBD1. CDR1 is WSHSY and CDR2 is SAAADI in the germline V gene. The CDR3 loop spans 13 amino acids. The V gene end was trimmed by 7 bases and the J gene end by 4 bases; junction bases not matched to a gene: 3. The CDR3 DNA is TGCGCCAGCAACGACAGGGGTAATCAGCCCCAGCATTTT. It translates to CASNDRGNQPQHF.

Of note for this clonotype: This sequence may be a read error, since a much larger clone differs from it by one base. CDR3 loop: CASSLVRGSYNEQFF. CDR3 bases: TGTGCCAGCAGCTTAGTCAGGGGCTCCTACAATGAGCAGTTCTTC. The chain links TRBV11-2 to TRBJ2-1; tentatively, D is TRBD1 (6 bases). Germline CDR1 is SGHAT and CDR2 is FQNNGV. V gave up 1 base and J gave up 0 bases, with 7 bases separating them. The length of the CDR3 is 15 residues.

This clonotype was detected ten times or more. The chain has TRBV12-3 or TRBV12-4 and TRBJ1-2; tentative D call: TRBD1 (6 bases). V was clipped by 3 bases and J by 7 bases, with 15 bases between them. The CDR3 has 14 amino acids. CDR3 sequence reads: CASSFRGQGGGYTF. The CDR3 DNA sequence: TGTGCCAGCAGTTTTCGGGGACAAGGCGGTGGCTACACCTTC.

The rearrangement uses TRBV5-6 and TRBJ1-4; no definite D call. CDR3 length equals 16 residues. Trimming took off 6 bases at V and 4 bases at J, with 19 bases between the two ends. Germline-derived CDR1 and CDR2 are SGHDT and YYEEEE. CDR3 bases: TGTGCCAGCACCCGGACGTTCACGGGGATTAATGAAAAACTGTTTTTT. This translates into CASTRTFTGINEKLFF.

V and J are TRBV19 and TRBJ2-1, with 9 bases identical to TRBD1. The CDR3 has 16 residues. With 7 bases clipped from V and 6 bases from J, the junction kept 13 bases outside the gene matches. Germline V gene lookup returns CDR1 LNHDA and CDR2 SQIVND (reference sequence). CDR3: CASTPGTGNLVNEQFF. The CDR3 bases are TGTGCCAGTACCCCCGGGACAGGGAACTTAGTCAATGAGCAGTTCTTC.

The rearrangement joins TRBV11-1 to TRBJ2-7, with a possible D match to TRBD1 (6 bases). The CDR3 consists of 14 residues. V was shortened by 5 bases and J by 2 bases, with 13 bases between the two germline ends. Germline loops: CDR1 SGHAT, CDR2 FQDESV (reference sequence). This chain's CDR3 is CASSQRQDTYEQYF. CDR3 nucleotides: TGTGCCAGCAGCCAGCGACAGGACACCTACGAGCAGTACTTC.

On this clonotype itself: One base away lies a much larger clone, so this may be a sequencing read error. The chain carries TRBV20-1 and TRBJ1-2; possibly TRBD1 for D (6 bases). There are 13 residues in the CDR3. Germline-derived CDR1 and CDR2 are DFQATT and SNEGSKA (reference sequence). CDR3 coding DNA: TGCAGTGCCCATACGACAGGCAACTATGGCTTCACCTTC. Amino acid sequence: CSAHTTGNYGFTF.

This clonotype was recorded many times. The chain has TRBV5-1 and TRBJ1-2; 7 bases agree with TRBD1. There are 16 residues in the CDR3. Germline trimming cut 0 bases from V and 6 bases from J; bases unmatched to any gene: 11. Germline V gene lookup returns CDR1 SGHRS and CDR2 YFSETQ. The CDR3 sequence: CASSLALRQGQNGYTF. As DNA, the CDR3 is TGCGCCAGCAGCTTGGCTTTACGACAGGGTCAAAATGGCTACACCTTC.

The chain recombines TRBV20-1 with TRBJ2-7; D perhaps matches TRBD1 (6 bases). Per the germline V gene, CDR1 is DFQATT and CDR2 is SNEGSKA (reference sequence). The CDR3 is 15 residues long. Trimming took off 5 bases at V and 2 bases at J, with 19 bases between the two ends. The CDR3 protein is CSARDTTRQAYEQYF. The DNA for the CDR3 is TGCAGTGCTCGGGACACAACACGACAGGCCTACGAGCAGTACTTC.

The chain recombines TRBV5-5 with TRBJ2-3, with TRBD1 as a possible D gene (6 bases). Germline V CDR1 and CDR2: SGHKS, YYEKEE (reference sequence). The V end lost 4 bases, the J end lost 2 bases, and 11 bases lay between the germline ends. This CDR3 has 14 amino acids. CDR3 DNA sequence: TGTGCCAGCAGCGCCGGACAGATCACAGATACGCAGTATTTT. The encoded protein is CASSAGQITDTQYF.

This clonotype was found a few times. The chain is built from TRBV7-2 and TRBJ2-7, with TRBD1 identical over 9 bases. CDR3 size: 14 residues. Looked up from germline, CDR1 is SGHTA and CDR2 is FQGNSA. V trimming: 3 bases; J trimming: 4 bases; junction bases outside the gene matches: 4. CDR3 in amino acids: CASSFGDRVYEQYF. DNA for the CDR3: TGTGCCAGCAGCTTTGGGGACAGGGTTTACGAGCAGTACTTC.

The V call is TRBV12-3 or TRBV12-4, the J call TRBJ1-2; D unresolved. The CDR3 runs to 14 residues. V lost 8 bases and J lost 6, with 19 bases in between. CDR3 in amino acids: CASLKRARSNGYTF. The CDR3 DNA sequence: TGTGCCAGCCTGAAAAGGGCCAGGAGTAATGGCTACACCTTC.

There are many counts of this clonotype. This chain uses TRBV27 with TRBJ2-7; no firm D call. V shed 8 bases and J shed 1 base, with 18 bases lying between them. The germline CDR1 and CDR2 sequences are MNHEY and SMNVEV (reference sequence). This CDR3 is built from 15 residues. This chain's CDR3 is CASQATRVDSYEQYF. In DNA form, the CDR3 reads TGTGCCAGCCAAGCCACTCGAGTGGATTCCTACGAGCAGTACTTC.

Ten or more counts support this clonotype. The chain's CDR3 is CASSYGTGDGYTF. Written as DNA, the CDR3 is TGCGCCAGCAGCTACGGGACAGGGGATGGCTACACCTTC. The chain combines TRBV5-1 with TRBJ1-2, with 10 bases matching TRBD1. Germline loops: CDR1 SGHRS, CDR2 YFSETQ. V dropped 3 bases and J dropped 6; count of bases not matched to a gene: 2. The CDR3 consists of 13 residues.

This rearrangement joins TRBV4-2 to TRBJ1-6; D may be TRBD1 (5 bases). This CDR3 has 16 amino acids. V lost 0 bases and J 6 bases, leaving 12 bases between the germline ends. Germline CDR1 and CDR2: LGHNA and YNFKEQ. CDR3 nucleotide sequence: TGTGCCAGCAGCCAAGATCATGACAGATCTAATTCACCCCTCCACTTT. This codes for CASSQDHDRSNSPLHF.

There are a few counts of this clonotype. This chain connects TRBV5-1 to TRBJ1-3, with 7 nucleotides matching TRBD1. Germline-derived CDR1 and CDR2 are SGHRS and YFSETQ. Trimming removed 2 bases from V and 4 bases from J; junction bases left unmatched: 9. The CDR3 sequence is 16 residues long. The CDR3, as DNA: TGCGCCAGCAGCTTAAACGACAGGGTGAGCGGAAACACCATATATTTT. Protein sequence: CASSLNDRVSGNTIYF. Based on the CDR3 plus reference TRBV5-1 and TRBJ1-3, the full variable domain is KAGVTQTPRYLIKTRGQQVTLSCSPISGHRSVSWYQQTPGQGLQFLFEYFSETQRNKGNFPGRFSGRQFSNSRSEMNVSTLELGDSALYLCASSLNDRVSGNTIYFGEGSWLTVV.

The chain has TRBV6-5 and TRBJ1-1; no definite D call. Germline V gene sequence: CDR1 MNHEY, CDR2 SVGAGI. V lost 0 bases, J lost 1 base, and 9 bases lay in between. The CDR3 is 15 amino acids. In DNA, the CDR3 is TGTGCCAGCAGTTACTCGCAGAATACGAACACTGAAGCTTTCTTT. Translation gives CASSYSQNTNTEAFF.

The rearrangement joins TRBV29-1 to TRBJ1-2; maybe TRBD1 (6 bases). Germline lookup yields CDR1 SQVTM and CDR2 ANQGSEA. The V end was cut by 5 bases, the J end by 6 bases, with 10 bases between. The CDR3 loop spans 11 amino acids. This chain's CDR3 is CSVTGADGYTF. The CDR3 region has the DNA TGCAGCGTTACGGGGGCGGATGGCTACACCTTC. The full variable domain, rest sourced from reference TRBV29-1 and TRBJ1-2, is SAVISQKPSRDICQRGTSLTIQCQVDSQVTMMFWYRQQPGQSLTLIATANQGSEATYESGFVIDKFPISRPNLTFSTLTVSNMSPEDSSIYLCSVTGADGYTFGSGTRLTVV.

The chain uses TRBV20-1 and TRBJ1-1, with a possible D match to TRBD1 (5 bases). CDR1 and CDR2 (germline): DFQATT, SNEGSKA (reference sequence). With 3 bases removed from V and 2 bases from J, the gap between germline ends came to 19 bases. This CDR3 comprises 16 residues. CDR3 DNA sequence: TGCAGTGCTAGCGGATTTTCCGGGGGGGACAACACTGAAGCTTTCTTT. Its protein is CSASGFSGGDNTEAFF.

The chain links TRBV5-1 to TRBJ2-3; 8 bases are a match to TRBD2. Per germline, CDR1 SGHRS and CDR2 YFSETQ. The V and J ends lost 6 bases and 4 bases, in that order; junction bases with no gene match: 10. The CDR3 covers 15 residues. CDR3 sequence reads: CASTTGGSEADTQYF. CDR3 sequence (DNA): TGCGCCAGCACCACGGGGGGGAGTGAGGCAGATACGCAGTATTTT.

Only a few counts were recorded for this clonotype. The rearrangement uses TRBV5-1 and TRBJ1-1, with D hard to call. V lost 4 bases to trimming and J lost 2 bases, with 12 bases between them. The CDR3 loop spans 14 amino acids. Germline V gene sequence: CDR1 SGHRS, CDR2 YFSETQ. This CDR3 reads CASSPFKANTEAFF. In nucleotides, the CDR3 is TGCGCCAGCAGCCCTTTCAAGGCAAACACTGAAGCTTTCTTT. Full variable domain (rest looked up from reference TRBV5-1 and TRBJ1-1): KAGVTQTPRYLIKTRGQQVTLSCSPISGHRSVSWYQQTPGQGLQFLFEYFSETQRNKGNFPGRFSGRQFSNSRSEMNVSTLELGDSALYLCASSPFKANTEAFFGQGTRLTVV.

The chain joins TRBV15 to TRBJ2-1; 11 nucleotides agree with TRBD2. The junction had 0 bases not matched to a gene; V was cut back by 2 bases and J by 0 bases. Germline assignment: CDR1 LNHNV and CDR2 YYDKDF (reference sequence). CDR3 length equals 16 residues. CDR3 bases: TGTGCCACCAGCAGAACTAGCGGGAGCTCCTACAATGAGCAGTTCTTC. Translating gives CATSRTSGSSYNEQFF.

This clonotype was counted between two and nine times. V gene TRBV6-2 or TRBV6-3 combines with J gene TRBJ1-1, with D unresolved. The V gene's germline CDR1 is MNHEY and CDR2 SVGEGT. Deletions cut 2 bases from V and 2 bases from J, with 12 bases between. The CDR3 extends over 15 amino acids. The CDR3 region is CASSYPPGSNTEAFF. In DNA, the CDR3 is TGTGCCAGCAGTTACCCTCCGGGGAGCAACACTGAAGCTTTCTTT.

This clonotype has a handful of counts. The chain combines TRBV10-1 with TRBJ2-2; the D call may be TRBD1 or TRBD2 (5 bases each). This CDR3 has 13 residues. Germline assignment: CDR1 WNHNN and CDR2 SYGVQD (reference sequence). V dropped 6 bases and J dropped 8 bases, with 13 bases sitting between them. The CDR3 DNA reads TGCGCCAGCAGCCCGGGACCCCCGGGGGAGCTGTTTTTT. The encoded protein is CASSPGPPGELFF.

Here the CDR3 DNA reads TGTGCCACCAGCAAAAGCAGGGGTCCCTACGAGCAGTACTTC. Amino acid sequence: CATSKSRGPYEQYF. The V call is TRBV15, the J call TRBJ2-7; the D gene is possibly TRBD1 (6 bases). This CDR3 spans 14 amino acids. CDR1 and CDR2 from the germline V gene are LNHNV and YYDKDF (reference sequence). Trimming removed 4 bases from V and 2 bases from J, with 12 bases in between.

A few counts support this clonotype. The CDR3, as DNA: TGTGCCAGCAGCCCAGGCGCCGGCTCCTACGAGCAGTACTTC. Encoded protein: CASSPGAGSYEQYF. The chain combines TRBV7-9 with TRBJ2-7; D remains unclear. V was clipped by 5 bases and J by 0 bases, with 11 bases between them. Germline CDR1 is SEHNR and CDR2 is FQNEAQ (reference sequence). The CDR3 contains 14 residues.

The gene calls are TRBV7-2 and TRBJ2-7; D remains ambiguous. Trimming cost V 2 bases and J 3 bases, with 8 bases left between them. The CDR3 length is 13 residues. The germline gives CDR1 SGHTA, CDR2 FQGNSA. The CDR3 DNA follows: TGTGCCAGCAGCTTATTTAGTCTCTACGAGCAGTACTTC. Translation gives CASSLFSLYEQYF.

This CDR3 is CASSYDRGFYEQYF. The CDR3 region has the DNA TGTGCCAGCAGTTACGACAGGGGATTCTACGAGCAGTACTTC. The rearrangement joins TRBV6-5 to TRBJ2-7; 8 bases line up with TRBD1. CDR3 length equals 14 residues. The V gene end was trimmed by 2 bases and the J gene end by 3 bases; junction bases not matched to a gene: 3. CDR1 is MNHEY, CDR2 SVGAGI, per germline.

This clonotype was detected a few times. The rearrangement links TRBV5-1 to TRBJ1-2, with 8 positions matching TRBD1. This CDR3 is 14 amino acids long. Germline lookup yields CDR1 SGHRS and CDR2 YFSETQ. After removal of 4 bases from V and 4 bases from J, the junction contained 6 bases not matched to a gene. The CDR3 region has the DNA TGCGCCAGCAGCCAGACAGGGGAAGGCTATGGCTACACCTTC. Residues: CASSQTGEGYGYTF.

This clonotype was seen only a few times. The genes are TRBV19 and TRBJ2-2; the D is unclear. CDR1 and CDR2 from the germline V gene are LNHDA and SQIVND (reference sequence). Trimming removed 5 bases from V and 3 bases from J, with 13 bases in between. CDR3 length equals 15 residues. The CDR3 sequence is CASSLRLLDTGELFF. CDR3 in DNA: TGTGCCAGTAGTCTCAGGCTTTTGGACACCGGGGAGCTGTTTTTT. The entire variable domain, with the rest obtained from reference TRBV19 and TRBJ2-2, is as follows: DGGITQSPKYLFRKEGQNVTLSCEQNLNHDAMYWYRQDPGQGLRLIYYSQIVNDFQKGDIAEGYSVSREKKESFPLTVTSAQKNPTAFYLCASSLRLLDTGELFFGEGSRLTVL.